These T cell receptor beta chains were read from a single sample in a study of shared clonotypes between healthy human individuals. Assay: immunoSEQ multiplex PCR; the TCRdb copy retains only in-frame clones and omits some. The sample carries about 980,000 clones, about 80% recorded once. Sequences were obtained from memory CD4+ T cells sorted from blood. The receptors here all came from a man aged 18 to 30 in good health. Each CDR3 is given with its conserved first and last residue. The order of the fields is clone size, J gene, V gene, D gene, CDR3 DNA, CDR3 protein. The D gene is left open where the match is weak. Clone size is shown for a subset of rows, as once, few, many or a class of expanded clone.

>NA|TRBJ2-1|TRBV18|TRBD2
TGTGCCAGCTCCCTCCCGGCCCTAGCGGGAGGGTTTTACTACAATGAGCAGTTCTTC
CASSLPALAGGFYYNEQFF
>few|TRBJ2-5|TRBV9|NA
TGTGCCAGCAGCTTGGTCCTGGGGGGCCAAGAGACCCAGTACTTC
CASSLVLGGQETQYF
>NA|TRBJ2-1|TRBV5-1|TRBD2
TGCGCCAGCAGCTTAAGCGGGAGCCACGGCAATGAGCAGTTCTTC
CASSLSGSHGNEQFF
>NA|TRBJ1-6|TRBV10-2|NA
TGCGCCAGCAGTGGACAAGAAAATTCACCCCTCCACTTT
CASSGQENSPLHF
>few|TRBJ2-7|TRBV12-2|NA
TGTGCAAGTCGCCGAAAGCGGGTTGTTTCCTACGAGCAGTACTTC
CASRRKRVVSYEQYF
>NA|TRBJ1-5|TRBV7-8|NA
TGTGCCAGCAGCTTAGAGGCGCGTCAGCCCCAGCATTTT
CASSLEARQPQHF
>NA|TRBJ1-5|TRBV5-6|TRBD1
TGTGCCAGCAGCTTGGTTGGGACAGGGATGGCCCAGCATTTT
CASSLVGTGMAQHF
>many|TRBJ2-1|TRBV7-6|NA
TGTGCCAGCAGCTACAACAGGGATGAGCAGTTCTTC
CASSYNRDEQFF
>NA|TRBJ2-7|TRBV7-2|TRBD2
TGTGCCAGCAGCCTCCTAACTAGCGGGCGACCCTACGAGCAGTACTTC
CASSLLTSGRPYEQYF
>NA|TRBJ1-6|TRBV18|NA
TGTGCCAGCTCACCAGGGGTTGGGAATTCACCCCTCCACTTT
CASSPGVGNSPLHF
>NA|TRBJ1-1|TRBV5-1|NA
TGCGCCAGCAGCTTTGAGATGAACACTGAAGCTTTCTTT
CASSFEMNTEAFF
>NA|TRBJ1-4|TRBV18|TRBD1
TGTGCCAGCCGTAAACAGGGGGCGCAAGAAAAACTGTTTTTT
CASRKQGAQEKLFF
>NA|TRBJ2-5|TRBV11-2|TRBD2
TGTGCCAGTAGAGCCCCTAGCGGGGGCGGGACCCAGTACTTC
CASRAPSGGGTQYF
>NA|TRBJ1-1|TRBV30|NA
TGTGCCTGCCAAACCGGTAGGGTCACCTCTCTGAACACTGAAGCTTTCTTT
CACQTGRVTSLNTEAFF
>NA|TRBJ2-7|TRBV19|NA
TGTGCCAGTAGTATGTCCGGAAACTACGAGCAGTACTTC
CASSMSGNYEQYF
>NA|TRBJ1-4|TRBV19|TRBD1
TGTGCCAGTAGTATATCGGGACAGGGTGAAAAACTGTTTTTT
CASSISGQGEKLFF
>few|TRBJ1-2|TRBV28|TRBD1
TGTGCCAGCAGTGCCGGGACAGGGGGCTGGGGTAGCTATGGCTACACCTTC
CASSAGTGGWGSYGYTF
>NA|TRBJ2-7|TRBV6-1|NA
TGTGCCAGCAGTGAGATTTTGGCAGGGTGGCTCTACGAGCAGTACTTC
CASSEILAGWLYEQYF
>NA|TRBJ2-5|TRBV15|TRBD1
TGTGCCACCAGCAACCAGGGACAGGGGATGGTGAGGACCCAGTACTTC
CATSNQGQGMVRTQYF
>NA|TRBJ2-1|TRBV5-1|TRBD1
TGCGCCAGCAGCGAGGACAGGGGCAAATACAATGAGCAGTTCTTC
CASSEDRGKYNEQFF
>few|TRBJ1-6|TRBV29-1|NA
TGCAGCGTTAGACTATCCGCCTCTTCACCCCTCCACTTT
CSVRLSASSPLHF
>NA|TRBJ1-4|TRBV6-1|NA
TGTGCCAGCACCGAACACCCTGCGGGTAATGAAAAACTGTTTTTT
CASTEHPAGNEKLFF
>NA|TRBJ1-2|TRBV30|NA
TGTGCCTGGAGTCGGAACCTCTATGGCTACACCTTC
CAWSRNLYGYTF
>once|TRBJ1-6|TRBV6-5|NA
TGTGCCAGCACCGGCGGATCCTATAATTCACCCCTCCACTTT
CASTGGSYNSPLHF
>few|TRBJ1-1|TRBV11-2|NA
TGTGCCAGCAGCTTAGCGAACACTGAAGCTTTCTTT
CASSLANTEAFF
>NA|TRBJ2-2|TRBV5-4|TRBD2
TGTGCCAGCAGCCCCACTAGCGGGAAGGAGCTGTTTTTT
CASSPTSGKELFF
>NA|TRBJ2-2|TRBV6-1|NA
TGTGCCAGCAGGAGGACAGTCAACACCGGGGAGCTGTTTTTT
CASRRTVNTGELFF
>few|TRBJ2-2|TRBV10-2|NA
TGCGCCAGCAACCCCTCGGGGGGCGCCGTGACCGGGGAGCTGTTTTTT
CASNPSGGAVTGELFF
>NA|TRBJ1-1|TRBV5-1|NA
TGCGCCAGCAGCCCGGGACCGCTTATAAACACTGAAGCTTTCTTT
CASSPGPLINTEAFF
>NA|TRBJ2-5|TRBV7-8|TRBD2
TGTGCCAGCAGCCGTGGACTAGTCGTCGGTTCGGAGACCCAGTACTTC
CASSRGLVVGSETQYF
>few|TRBJ2-1|TRBV5-6|TRBD2
TGTGCCAGCAGACAGGAACCGGGACTAGCGGGAGTGGAGCAGTTCTTC
CASRQEPGLAGVEQFF
>NA|TRBJ1-5|TRBV27|TRBD1
TGTGCCAGCAGTTGGGGGACAGGGGTCAATCAGCCCCAGCATTTT
CASSWGTGVNQPQHF
>NA|TRBJ1-1|TRBV13|NA
TGTGCCAGCAGCTTAGGCCGGGGCCCTTCCTCTGAAGCTTTCTTT
CASSLGRGPSSEAFF
>few|TRBJ2-2|TRBV18|NA
TGTGCCAGCTCACGCAGGGGCGACACCGGGGAGCTGTTTTTT
CASSRRGDTGELFF
>NA|TRBJ2-7|TRBV5-1|TRBD2
TGCGCCAGCAGCTTACTAGCGGGAGGCCAGGTCGAGCAGTACTTC
CASSLLAGGQVEQYF
>NA|TRBJ1-1|TRBV6-6|NA
TGTGCCAGCAGTTACCCCTACAGTGTCAGCGGTCCTGAAGCTTTCTTT
CASSYPYSVSGPEAFF
>NA|TRBJ2-6|TRBV5-1|NA
TGCGCCAGCAGCTGGAGGGGGCCCGACTCTGGGGCCAACGTCCTGACTTTC
CASSWRGPDSGANVLTF
>NA|TRBJ1-2|TRBV7-2|NA
TGTGCCAGCAGCATTGGACACCCCAACTATGGCTACACCTTC
CASSIGHPNYGYTF
>NA|TRBJ2-7|TRBV6-4|NA
TGTGCCAGCAGTGATAGGTACGAGCAGTACTTC
CASSDRYEQYF
>NA|TRBJ2-7|TRBV6-1|TRBD2
TGTGCCAGCAGTGTTCGACTAGCGGGGCTATCCTACGAGCAGTACTTC
CASSVRLAGLSYEQYF
>NA|TRBJ2-5|TRBV2|NA
TGTGCCAGCAGGGAAACCGGGCCCCAAGAGACCCAGTACTTC
CASRETGPQETQYF
>NA|TRBJ2-1|TRBV11-3|NA
TGTGCCAGCAGCTTAGATTTCGGGAGCTACAATGAGCAGTTCTTC
CASSLDFGSYNEQFF
>NA|TRBJ1-1|TRBV6-1|NA
TGTGCCAGCAGTGAAGCGCCTAGGGGTCACACTGAAGCTTTCTTT
CASSEAPRGHTEAFF
>few|TRBJ1-3|TRBV6-1|NA
TGTGCCAGCAGTGAAACGACGCCTCCGGCTGGAAACACCATATATTTT
CASSETTPPAGNTIYF
>NA|TRBJ1-5|TRBV30|TRBD1
TGTGCCTGGAGTACCCAGGGGGCCGGACAGCCCCAGCATTTT
CAWSTQGAGQPQHF